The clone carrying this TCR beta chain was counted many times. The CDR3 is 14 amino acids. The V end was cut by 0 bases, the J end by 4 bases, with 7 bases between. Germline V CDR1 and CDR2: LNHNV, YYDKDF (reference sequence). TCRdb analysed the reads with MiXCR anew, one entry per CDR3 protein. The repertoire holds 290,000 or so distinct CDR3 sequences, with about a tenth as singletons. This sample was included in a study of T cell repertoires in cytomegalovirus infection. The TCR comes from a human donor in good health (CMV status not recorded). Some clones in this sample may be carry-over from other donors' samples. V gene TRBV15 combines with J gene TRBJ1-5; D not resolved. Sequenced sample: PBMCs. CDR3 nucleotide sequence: TGTGCCACCAGCAGAGATAGGATTAATCAGCCCCAGCATTTT. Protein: CATSRDRINQPQHF.